This T cell receptor (beta chain) was sequenced in a study of human T cells and chemical hapten exposure. For the study at large: During the roughly 26-week study period, patients had diphenylcyclopropenone applied to the scalp every week.

CDR1 and CDR2 from the germline V gene are MNHEY and SVGAGI. V shed 7 bases, J shed 1 base, and the junction held 6 bases outside the gene matches. The CDR3 covers 16 residues. The time point is: patch test 2, 6 weeks after DPC sensitization. Stated treatment: therapeutic diphenylcyclopropenone sensitization with weekly scalp DPC. Those who donated were patients with alopecia, 18 to 70 years of age, and suitable for DPC. This clonotype occurred many times. No antigen is known for it. Study outcomes and limitations: While controls formed fewer of them, expanded TCRs formed significantly more large CDR3 similarity clusters.

In the library, unique molecular identifiers were attached to individual cDNA molecules. MiXCR, applied by TCRdb to the RACE reads, yields one record per CDR3 protein. The sample lists over 100,000 distinct CDR3 sequences; roughly 9% were seen once. The J gene is TRBJ1-5, the V gene TRBV6-5; 11 bases match TRBD1. The material was whole blood, obtained in connection with sensitization to the hapten diphenylcyclopropenone (DPC). The TCR originated in a woman between 35 and 50 years old with alopecia areata. Some clones in this sample may be carry-over from other donors' samples. The CDR3 region has the DNA TGTGCCAGCACGGACAGGGGGCCAGGGAGCAATCAGCCCCAGCATTTT. It encodes CASTDRGPGSNQPQHF.